Given below is one T cell receptor (beta chain) in context. Antigen: not known. The read ends 3 residues before the CDR3 terminus; that terminus is restored from the germline J gene. Measured with immunoSEQ multiplex PCR; TCRdb has only the in-frame clones, and not every one. The sample totals about 25,000 clones. This specimen belongs to a study of T cells in women clearing cervical HPV infection. Study-level information: For cases, blood was sampled a median 149 days after lesion detection, interquartile range roughly 80 to 230 days.

Per the germline V gene, CDR1 is MNHEY and CDR2 is SVGEGT. CDR3 length equals 14 residues. The trim removed 6 bases at V and 2 bases at J, leaving 3 bases unmatched. Study conclusions and caveats: Combining TCR richness with V gene abundances gave approximately 0.84 AUC.

The receptor was isolated from a woman aged 18-69 years with a cervical HPV16 infection that either progressed to CIN3+ or cleared (not recorded which). This chain joins TRBV6-2 or TRBV6-3 and TRBJ1-5; 8 nucleotides line up with TRBD1. Sequences were obtained from blood buffy coat. The CDR3 DNA, read in part, is TGTGCCAGCAGGCCAGGGGGCGGCAATCAGCCC. Translating gives CASRPGGGNQP. The whole CDR3 sequence is CASRPGGGNQPQHF.